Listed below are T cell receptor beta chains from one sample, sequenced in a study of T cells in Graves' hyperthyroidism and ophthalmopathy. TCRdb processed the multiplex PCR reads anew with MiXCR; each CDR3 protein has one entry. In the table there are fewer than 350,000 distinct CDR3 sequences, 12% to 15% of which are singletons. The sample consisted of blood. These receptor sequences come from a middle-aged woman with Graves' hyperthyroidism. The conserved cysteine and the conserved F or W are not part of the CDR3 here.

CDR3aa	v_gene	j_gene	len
ASSLDGTGYEKLF	TRBV4-1	TRBJ1-4	13
AWSDALDGYA	TRBV30	TRBJ1-2	10
ASSLPPWVEQF	TRBV13	TRBJ2-1	11
ASSLVGQRSSYNSPLH	TRBV5-1	TRBJ1-6	16
ASSHVQGDTEAF	TRBV6-1	TRBJ1-1	12
ASSLNSGEQF	TRBV5-8	TRBJ2-1	10
ASSELAERGGYT	TRBV6-1	TRBJ1-2	12
ASSLRGATYEQY	TRBV27	TRBJ2-7	12
ASSPGQGKYGYT	TRBV18	TRBJ1-2	12
ASSVGSGDEQY	TRBV9	TRBJ2-7	11
SAGTSSSYEQY	TRBV29-1	TRBJ2-7	11
ASSPRTGEGNQPQH	TRBV2	TRBJ1-5	14
ASSLAHSYEQY	TRBV11-1	TRBJ2-7	11
ASSHRTGKSGRVAGELF	TRBV7-2	TRBJ2-2	17
AWRDPATLNQPQH	TRBV30	TRBJ1-5	13
ASSYDGADPQF	TRBV6-6	TRBJ2-1	11
AISENGAGDTQY	TRBV10-3	TRBJ2-3	12
ASSLSTGELF	TRBV2	TRBJ2-2	10
ASSYSGDSFGQPQH	TRBV6-5	TRBJ1-5	14
ASRDGLANYNEQF	TRBV6-1	TRBJ2-1	13
ASSHRTDTQY	TRBV3-1	TRBJ2-3	10
ASSLAGAYNEQF	TRBV27	TRBJ2-1	12
SAIPTSGQEQF	TRBV20-1	TRBJ2-1	11